This T cell receptor beta chain was captured in a study of T cells in localized non-small cell lung cancer. Findings of the study overall: Uninvolved adjacent lung showed peak T cell clonality, exceeding tumor. The appearance of a median around 57 of the top 100 tumor clones was seen in adjacent lung.

Points on this clone: Its antigen is unknown.

Profiled with immunoSEQ multiplex PCR; TCRdb holds only in-frame clones, not every one. The top ten hold 22% of the sample, which has about 24,000 clones, 89% seen once. CDR1 is SGHTA and CDR2 is FQGTGA in the germline V gene. Deletions cut 0 bases from V and 5 bases from J, with 10 bases between. The CDR3 is made up of 14 amino acids. Sequencing used peripheral blood, obtained before any cancer treatment. This chain uses TRBV7-3 with TRBJ2-5; D is perhaps TRBD1 (6 bases). This receptor was obtained from a man aged 35 to 69 with stage I squamous cell lung carcinoma. The CDR3: CASSLTAQGETQYF. CDR3 sequence (DNA): TGTGCCAGCAGCTTAACGGCTCAGGGGGAGACCCAGTACTTC.